This is a list of T cell receptor beta chains from one sample in a study of T cell repertoires in cytomegalovirus infection. No antigen has been assigned to these receptors. TCRdb used MiXCR to reprocess the reads, holding one entry per CDR3 protein. The data show about a million distinct CDR3 sequences, around 30% seen once. Sequences were derived from cultured CD8+ T cells from PBMCs, sampled from culture after CMV antigen stimulation. Every receptor here comes from a human donor in good health (CMV status not recorded). Some clones in this sample may be carry-over from other donors' samples. The CDR3 runs from the conserved cysteine through the conserved F or W. The D gene is left open where the match is weak. Size tells how often a clone was seen (once, few, many) or the class of an expanded clone, and some rows leave it out.

J	V	D	size	CDR3	DNA
TRBJ2-1	TRBV7-9	-	-	CASSFSGKGEQFF	TGTGCCAGCAGCTTCTCGGGGAAAGGTGAGCAGTTCTTC
TRBJ1-2	TRBV12-3/TRBV12-4	-	-	CASSSGRGALWNYGYTF	TGTGCCAGCAGTTCCGGCAGAGGGGCCCTATGGAACTATGGCTACACCTTC
TRBJ2-2	TRBV7-6	TRBD1	-	CASSYPGQGSNTGELFF	TGTGCCAGCAGTTACCCCGGACAGGGCTCGAACACCGGGGAGCTGTTTTTT
TRBJ1-5	TRBV10-1	TRBD1	few	CASSESRGLQPQHF	TGCGCCAGCAGTGAGTCAAGGGGGCTCCAGCCCCAGCATTTT
TRBJ1-5	TRBV7-2	-	-	CASSLVDRTYQPQHF	TGTGCCAGCAGCTTAGTAGACAGGACATATCAGCCCCAGCATTTT
TRBJ1-6	TRBV6-5	-	few	CASSSSLLHSPLHF	TGTGCCAGCAGTTCCAGCCTTCTTCATTCACCCCTCCACTTT
TRBJ2-7	TRBV20-1	TRBD2	-	CSARRSGESSYEQYF	TGCAGTGCTAGACGAAGCGGGGAGAGCTCCTACGAGCAGTACTTC
TRBJ1-1	TRBV28	TRBD1	-	CASSHRGMTEAFF	TGTGCCAGCAGTCACAGGGGGATGACTGAAGCTTTCTTT
TRBJ2-1	TRBV7-6	TRBD2	-	CASSLLSPSGAPYNEQFF	TGTGCCAGCAGCTTACTTTCCCCTAGCGGGGCCCCCTACAATGAGCAGTTCTTC
TRBJ1-4	TRBV27	-	-	CASSANRTPKKKLFF	TGTGCCAGCAGTGCAAACAGGACACCAAAGAAAAAACTGTTTTTT
TRBJ2-4	TRBV9	TRBD2	-	CASSAGGGASKNIQYF	TGTGCCAGCAGCGCGGGGGGGGGGGCCTCCAAAAACATTCAGTACTTC
TRBJ1-4	TRBV24-1	-	few	CATSDFEGANEKLFF	TGTGCCACCAGTGATTTCGAGGGAGCTAATGAAAAACTGTTTTTT
TRBJ2-1	TRBV29-1	TRBD2	-	CSVRGLAGAIEQFF	TGCAGCGTAAGGGGACTAGCGGGGGCGATTGAGCAGTTCTTC
TRBJ2-1	TRBV6-2/TRBV6-3	TRBD2	many	CASSLTGTSGGAGEQFF	TGTGCCAGCAGTTTAACCGGGACTAGCGGGGGGGCTGGTGAGCAGTTCTTC
TRBJ1-2	TRBV7-2	-	-	CASSLGEGGYGYAF	TGTGCCAGCAGCTTAGGGGAGGGGGGCTATGGCTACGCCTTC
TRBJ1-6	TRBV7-6	-	-	CTSSLERQGLSYNSPLHF	TGTACCAGCAGCTTAGAAAGGCAGGGACTCTCCTATAATTCACCCCTCCACTTT
TRBJ2-2	TRBV4-3	TRBD1	few	CASSPRGSGTGELFF	TGCGCCAGCAGCCCCAGGGGGTCGGGGACCGGGGAGCTGTTTTTT
TRBJ1-4	TRBV7-9	-	-	CASSPVQSQGVVSEKLFF	TGTGCCAGCAGCCCCGTGCAGTCCCAGGGCGTCGTAAGTGAAAAACTGTTTTTT
TRBJ1-6	TRBV6-5	TRBD1	few	CASSARDSYNSPLHF	TGTGCCAGCAGTGCTAGGGACAGTTATAATTCACCCCTCCACTTT
TRBJ2-1	TRBV12-3/TRBV12-4	-	few	CASRGRQYNEQFF	TGTGCCAGCAGGGGACGCCAATACAATGAGCAGTTCTTC
TRBJ1-5	TRBV6-5	-	-	CASSQTEPFNQPQHF	TGTGCCAGCAGCCAAACCGAACCCTTTAATCAGCCCCAGCATTTT
TRBJ1-1	TRBV11-1	-	few	CASSFLAGREAFF	TGTGCCAGCAGCTTCCTAGCAGGGCGTGAAGCTTTCTTT
TRBJ1-1	TRBV4-2	-	-	CASSQELGVTTEAFF	TGTGCCAGCAGCCAAGAGCTAGGGGTTACCACTGAAGCTTTCTTT
TRBJ1-5	TRBV6-6	-	once	CASSYSRGASNQPQHF	TGTGCCAGCAGTTACTCGAGAGGGGCTAGCAATCAGCCCCAGCATTTT
TRBJ1-1	TRBV12-3/TRBV12-4	-	few	CASSSEWNTEAFF	TGTGCCAGCAGTTCGGAGTGGAACACTGAAGCTTTCTTT
TRBJ1-1	TRBV7-8	-	few	CASSLGVYGNTEAFF	TGTGCCAGCAGCTTAGGTGTTTACGGGAACACTGAAGCTTTCTTT
TRBJ2-5	TRBV27	-	-	CASSFGNTYQETQYF	TGTGCCAGCAGTTTTGGCAACACGTACCAAGAGACCCAGTACTTC
TRBJ2-5	TRBV6-8	TRBD2	-	CASSPGLAGRQETQYF	TGTGCCAGCAGTCCCGGACTAGCGGGAAGGCAAGAGACCCAGTACTTC
TRBJ1-5	TRBV5-5	-	few	CASSIDSFQPQHF	TGTGCCAGCAGCATTGACAGCTTTCAGCCCCAGCATTTT
TRBJ2-1	TRBV28	-	-	CASSLSGLTYNEQFF	TGTGCCAGCAGTTTATCGGGACTTACCTACAATGAGCAGTTCTTC
TRBJ2-7	TRBV6-6	TRBD2	-	CASSYSFPTSGGAPYTYEQYF	TGTGCCAGCAGTTACTCGTTTCCGACTAGCGGGGGGGCCCCTTATACCTACGAGCAGTACTTC
TRBJ2-4	TRBV7-6	-	-	CASSSLAEAKNIQYF	TGTGCCAGCAGTTCTTTAGCGGAGGCCAAAAACATTCAGTACTTC
TRBJ2-7	TRBV11-2	-	-	CASTSEADSYEQYF	TGTGCCAGCACCTCAGAGGCTGATTCCTACGAGCAGTACTTC
TRBJ2-1	TRBV7-3	TRBD2	-	CASSPTTSGGAHEQFF	TGTGCCAGCAGCCCTACGACTAGCGGGGGGGCACATGAGCAGTTCTTC
TRBJ1-5	TRBV6-1	-	-	CASSELTSNQPQHF	TGTGCCAGCAGTGAATTGACCTCCAATCAGCCCCAGCATTTT
TRBJ1-1	TRBV7-2	-	many	CASSLLDENAEAFF	TGTGCCAGCAGCCTTTTGGACGAGAACGCTGAAGCTTTCTTT
TRBJ2-2	TRBV6-1	-	-	CASSEARQATGELFF	TGTGCCAGCAGTGAAGCGCGGCAGGCCACCGGGGAGCTGTTTTTT
TRBJ1-1	TRBV6-5	TRBD1	-	CASSYYRGLGTEAFF	TGTGCCAGCAGTTACTACAGGGGTTTAGGCACTGAAGCTTTCTTT
TRBJ1-5	TRBV6-2/TRBV6-3	TRBD1	-	CASSYSGQGKIVNQPQHF	TGTGCCAGCAGTTACTCGGGACAGGGTAAGATTGTCAATCAGCCCCAGCATTTT
TRBJ1-5	TRBV6-1	TRBD1	-	CASSPPGQGFNQPQHF	TGTGCCAGCAGTCCTCCGGGACAGGGTTTCAATCAGCCCCAGCATTTT
TRBJ2-7	TRBV19	TRBD2	few	CASSPGLAGDYEQYF	TGTGCCAGTAGTCCGGGACTAGCGGGTGATTACGAGCAGTACTTC
TRBJ2-1	TRBV4-3	TRBD1	-	CASSQDRTGTYNEQFF	TGCGCCAGCAGCCAAGATAGGACAGGGACCTACAATGAGCAGTTCTTC
TRBJ2-1	TRBV7-4	-	-	CASSLPGADEQFF	TGTGCCAGCAGCTTGCCGGGGGCGGATGAGCAGTTCTTC
TRBJ1-5	TRBV24-1	TRBD1	few	CATRALTGDGCSNQPQHF	TGTGCCACCAGGGCCCTGACAGGGGATGGCTGTAGCAATCAGCCCCAGCATTTT
TRBJ1-2	TRBV6-6	-	-	CASSYPGQGWGSYTF	TGTGCCAGCAGTTATCCGGGACAAGGATGGGGAAGCTACACCTTC
TRBJ1-5	TRBV6-1	-	-	CASRPWTASLSNQPQHF	TGTGCCAGCAGACCTTGGACGGCTTCCTTAAGCAATCAGCCCCAGCATTTT
TRBJ2-2	TRBV4-1	-	-	CASSLQGVDNGELFF	TGCGCCAGCTCTTTACAGGGTGTCGATAACGGGGAGCTGTTTTTT
TRBJ2-5	TRBV4-1	TRBD2	once	CASSQVAGNQETQYF	TGCGCCAGCAGCCAAGTAGCGGGGAACCAAGAGACCCAGTACTTC
TRBJ2-7	TRBV5-1	-	few	CASSGGEVTYEQYF	TGCGCCAGCAGCGGGGGCGAAGTTACGTACGAGCAGTACTTC
TRBJ2-2	TRBV28	TRBD1	-	CASSKSWTGREGSGELFF	TGTGCCAGCAGCAAGTCATGGACAGGGCGTGAGGGGTCCGGGGAGCTGTTTTTT
TRBJ1-1	TRBV6-5	-	many	CASSYGPEAFF	TGTGCCAGCAGTTACGGGCCTGAAGCTTTCTTT